This TCR beta chain was sequenced for a study of blood T cell repertoires in COVID-19. The overall study: Acute and convalescent COVID-19 samples came from the United States, Italy and Spain. The analysed material was cDNA or gDNA that came from T cells, B-cell-depleted T cells, or PBMCs.

This clone has just one count. Germline assignment: CDR1 MDHEN and CDR2 SYDVKM. V dropped 3 bases and J dropped 5 bases, with 22 bases sitting between them. The CDR3 is 17 residues long. As originally analysed: Amplification from reference gene primers served as the basis for estimated nucleated cell counts. This table comes from immunoSEQ multiplex PCR, and its TCRdb copy is limited to in-frame clones, with some not included. V and J calls and clone size are those listed in that table; D and trimming were worked out from the DNA. Of 95,000 to 120,000 clones in the sample, 88% were seen once. The genes are TRBV28 and TRBJ2-5; possibly TRBD1 for D (6 bases). Specimen: peripheral blood. This TCR came from a woman aged 70 to 79 who had recovered from COVID-19. The CDR3 region has the DNA TGTGCCAGCAGTTTCCCAACCAACAGGGTCGAGAGGGAGACCCAGTACTTC. This codes for CASSFPTNRVERETQYF. The variable domain in full, with the rest retrieved from reference TRBV28 and TRBJ2-5, is DVKVTQSSRYLVKRTGEKVFLECVQDMDHENMFWYRQDPGLGLRLIYFSYDVKMKEKGDIPEGYSVSREKKERFSLILESASTNQTSMYLCASSFPTNRVERETQYFGPGTRLLVL.